The TCR beta chain described here comes from a study of T cell responses to AZD1222 COVID-19 vaccine. Study at large: Second-dose timings of about 4 or about 12 weeks were pooled. Whole-study results and caveats: The donor group comprised mostly white British people and more females; the analysis possibly underestimated clonal diversity. Researchers report vaccine-associated CD4 TCRs spanning spike, with dominance at 160-218 and 743-854. In the spike-specific TCR repertoire, nearly half reportedly target unmutated variant regions.

V dropped 8 bases and J dropped 4; count of bases not matched to a gene: 7. The CDR3 runs to 13 residues. Looked up from germline, CDR1 is SGHRS and CDR2 is YFSETQ. Comments on this clone: Its antigen is unidentified.

Sequencing used immunoSEQ multiplex PCR; TCRdb keeps in-frame clones, though not all of them. The sample records more than 85,000 clones, 80% to 90% being singletons. This TCR was recovered from an adult in good health. The material was peripheral blood, obtained on day 0 of AZD1222 vaccination. This rearrangement joins TRBV5-1 to TRBJ2-7, with TRBD1 identical over 9 bases. The CDR3 nucleotides are TGCGCCAGTTCCGGGACAGGGTCTTACGAGCAGTACTTC. Its protein product is CASSGTGSYEQYF.